Reported below is one TCR beta chain. The antigen it binds to is not known. The sample holds no much larger clone one base away, and base qualities are not on file. The treatment or condition label, as the study defines it: roughly nine-day PBMC culture with coronavirus spike peptide pools or control peptides (ViraFEST assay). The study used the ViraFEST assay, which expanded antigen-specific T cells with peptide pools and then identified expanded clonotypes by TCR sequencing. Positive SARS-CoV-2 PCR tests in the convalescent patients dated from March to December 2020, before Alpha, Beta and Delta variants emerged in the United States. Under 2.5 million PBMCs per well were cultured in IMDM with roughly 5% human AB serum and 7.5 to 10 IU/ml IL-2, plus 10 ug/ml peptide pools. Half of the culture medium was replaced with fresh IL-2-containing medium on days 3 and 7. Once the cells had been in culture for around nine days, the EasySep CD4+ T cell isolation kit was used to isolate CD4+ T cells by negative selection. PBMCs were separated from whole blood using Ficoll-Paque Plus gradient centrifugation and then either used fresh or cryopreserved at -140C. Each culture condition was generally run in triplicate wells.

Library creation used PCR. TCR sequencing of DNA from cultured CD4+ T cells used the Oncomine TCR Beta short-read assay at the Johns Hopkins FTIC core. The QIAamp micro DNA kit was used to extract genomic DNA from the cultured CD4+ T cells. Oncomine TCR Beta libraries made from cultured CD4+ T cells were pooled using unique dual indexes and sequenced on an Illumina iSeq 100. Processing in the source paper ran as follows. Non-productive sequences were removed, and CDR3s not starting with C, not ending with F or W, or shorter than 7 amino acids were discarded. Antigen-specific clonotypes were identified using the MANAFEST web application through comparison of peptide-stimulated wells with reference and other culture wells. An FDR below 0.05, an odds ratio above 5, and a productive frequency above 0.1% in at least two of three replicate wells were required for clones to be considered positive. A clonotype counted as cross-reactive if it showed significant expansion both in the SARS-CoV-2 spike wells and in at least one common cold coronavirus spike condition. Using R version 3.6.1, CDR3 homology was evaluated through Levenshtein distances (stringdist) along with unrooted phylogenetic trees (ape). TCRdb trimmed the raw reads at Q25, called clones with MiXCR and kept productive beta chains. Every entry covers one CDR3 protein and lists the most common genes and DNA from its rows. TCRdb, rather than the study authors, made the V and J calls. The table for this sample lists some 12,000 distinct CDR3 sequences; roughly 50% of them were counted only once. The ten largest clones represent 14% of the sample.

These data belong to a study of vaccination and CD4 T cells after COVID-19 (dated by TCRdb to between 2021 and 2023). Study-wide context: Every convalescent patient had a positive nasal swab PCR test for SARS-CoV-2, with mild disease in several patients and severe disease in one. Six males and four females were included in the convalescent cohort, with two Hispanic individuals, seven Caucasians, two Asians and one multiracial person represented. Participants got two doses of the Pfizer-BioNTech BNT162b2 vaccine (n=8) or two doses of the Moderna mRNA-1273 vaccine (n=2). Post-COVID blood samples from convalescent patients were collected a median of around 100 days after diagnosis, with a range of 35 to 161 days. Post-vaccine blood samples were obtained a median of about 72 days after the second vaccine dose, with a range of roughly 13 to 250 days. Culture stimuli were overlapping spike peptide pools from SARS-CoV-2 and from the common cold coronaviruses HCoV-NL63, HCoV-OC43 and HCoV-229E. Control cultures received a CEFX viral epitope pool as the positive control, an HIV-1 Nef peptide pool as the negative control, or no peptide. In ten to eleven COVID-19 convalescent patients and a few infection-naive healthy vaccine recipients, the spike-specific CD4+ TCR repertoire before mRNA vaccination was compared with the repertoire after mRNA vaccination.

Study-wide findings and limitations: In convalescent patients, nearly all vaccine-specific clones (304 of 307) were found to be mono-reactive for SARS-CoV-2 spike rather than cross-reactive with common cold coronaviruses. An increase in the median number of SARS-CoV-2-reactive clonotypes from around 20 after infection to roughly 38 after vaccination was observed, but the change was not found to be significant. The study included relatively few convalescent patients and did not analyze early timepoints after natural infection. In convalescent patients, a median roughly 85% of post-vaccine SARS-CoV-2-reactive clones were detected only after vaccination, suggesting vaccine-specific priming.

Material for sequencing was CD4+ T cells from blood, cultured in vitro. The TCR sequence derives from a human donor who had recovered from COVID-19.

The CDR3 is CASRASPATDTQYF. Read as DNA, the sequence is TGTGCCAGTCGGGCCTCGCCGGCCACAGATACGCAGTATTTT. The rearranged chain carries TRBV7-2 and TRBJ2-3, with the D gene too uncertain to name. From cysteine to phenylalanine, the CDR3 is 14 amino acids long. Only the CDR3 part of the read is kept: 42 bases, read in frame from the first base. CDR1 and CDR2, per the germline V gene, are SGHTA and FQGNSA. The trim is 9 bases for V and 2 bases for J, with a gap of 15 bases between the germline ends.